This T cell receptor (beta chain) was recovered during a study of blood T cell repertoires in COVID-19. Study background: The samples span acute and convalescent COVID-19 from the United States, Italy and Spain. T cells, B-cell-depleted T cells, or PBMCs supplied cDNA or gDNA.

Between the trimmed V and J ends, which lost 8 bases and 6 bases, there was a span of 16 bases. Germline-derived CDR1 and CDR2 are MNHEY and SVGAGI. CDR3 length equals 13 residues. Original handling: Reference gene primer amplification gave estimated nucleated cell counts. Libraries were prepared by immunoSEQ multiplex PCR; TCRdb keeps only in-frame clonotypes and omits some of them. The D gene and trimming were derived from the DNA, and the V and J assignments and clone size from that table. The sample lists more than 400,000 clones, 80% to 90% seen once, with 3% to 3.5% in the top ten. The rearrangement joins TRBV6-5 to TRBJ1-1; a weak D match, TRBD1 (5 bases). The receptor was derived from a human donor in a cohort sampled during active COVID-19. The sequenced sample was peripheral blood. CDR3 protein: CASRRRGDSEAFF. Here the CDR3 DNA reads TGTGCCAGCCGAAGGAGAGGGGACTCTGAAGCTTTCTTT.